One and the same sample provided the 7 T cell receptor beta chains below, sequenced in a study of T cell clonotyping in hematopoietic cell transplantation. Time point in this sample: recipient sample about 28 days before transplant, after cytoreduction. Method: immunoSEQ multiplex PCR; TCRdb's copy keeps in-frame clones and lacks some. In the table there are some 5,000 clones, under 35% of which are singletons. Sequencing used peripheral blood mononuclear cells, obtained before stem cell transplant. The receptors were gathered from a middle-aged man with myelofibrosis. Some clones in this sample may be carry-over from other donors' samples.

This clone has more than one count but fewer than ten. V and J are TRBV30 and TRBJ1-2; TRBD1 might be the D (5 bases). The ends were cut back, 5 bases at V and 5 bases at J, with 15 bases in the middle. Germline CDR1 and CDR2: GTSNPN and SVGIG (reference sequence). CDR3 length: 13 residues. CDR3 sequence reads: CAWEIRGKYGYTF. CDR3 in DNA: TGTGCCTGGGAGATACGGGGCAAATATGGCTACACCTTC.

In its sample, this clone was seen a few times. The chain recombines TRBV25-1 with TRBJ1-2; no clear D gene. This CDR3 has 14 residues. V was trimmed by 1 base and J by 2 bases, leaving 8 bases between them. Looked up from germline, CDR1 is MGHDK and CDR2 is SYGVNS. The CDR3 nucleotides are TGTGCCAGCAGTGAATGGGCAAGAAACTATGGCTACACCTTC. This encodes CASSEWARNYGYTF.

This clone was seen a handful of times. The J gene is TRBJ1-2, the V gene TRBV10-3; tentatively, D is TRBD1 (6 bases). CDR1 is ENHRY and CDR2 is SYGVKD in the germline V gene. V lost 9 bases to trimming and J lost 4 bases, with 15 bases between them. CDR3 length: 13 amino acids. CDR3 region: CAISADSAYGYTF. CDR3 nucleotides: TGTGCCATATCGGCGGACAGCGCCTATGGCTACACCTTC.

This clone was detected only a few times. V is TRBV30 and J is TRBJ2-7; D possibly corresponds to TRBD1 (5 bases). In germline, CDR1 is GTSNPN, CDR2 SVGIG (reference sequence). The ends were cut back, 7 bases at V and 5 bases at J, with 21 bases in the middle. The CDR3 loop spans 14 amino acids. The CDR3 spells CASKVGHHADEQYF. Written as DNA, the CDR3 is TGTGCCTCGAAGGTGGGGCACCACGCGGACGAGCAGTACTTC. The complete variable domain, with remaining parts taken from reference TRBV30 and TRBJ2-7, reads SQTIHQWPATLVQPVGSPLSLECTVEGTSNPNLYWYRQAAGRGLQLLFYSVGIGQISSEVPQNLSASRPQDRQFILSSKKLLLSDSGFYLCASKVGHHADEQYFGPGTRLTVT.

The table lists this clone with a few counts. J is TRBJ2-7 and V is TRBV30; D call uncertain. Germline CDR1 and CDR2: GTSNPN and SVGIG (reference sequence). Trimming cost V 3 bases and J 1 base, with 13 bases left between them. The CDR3 runs to 14 residues. The CDR3 DNA sequence: TGTGCCTGGAGCTGGGCAGCCATATCCTACGAGCAGTACTTC. This translates into CAWSWAAISYEQYF.

The chain employs TRBV30 and TRBJ2-1; D uncertain. The germline CDR1 and CDR2 sequences are GTSNPN and SVGIG (reference sequence). The CDR3 is made up of 11 amino acids. V gave up 1 base and J gave up 10 bases, with 8 bases separating them. CDR3 residues: CAWSGLEEQFF. The CDR3 bases are TGTGCCTGGAGTGGGCTCGAGGAGCAGTTCTTC.

The V and J genes are TRBV25-1 and TRBJ2-7, with D perhaps matching TRBD1 (6 bases). V lost 4 bases and J lost 5, with 12 bases in between. The CDR3 is made up of 13 amino acids. Germline-derived CDR1 and CDR2 are MGHDK and SYGVNS. The CDR3 sequence is CASSAQGNDEQYF. CDR3 in DNA: TGTGCCAGCAGTGCACAGGGTAACGACGAGCAGTACTTC.